These 9 T cell receptor beta chains came from one sample sequenced in a study of OX40 agonist ivuxolimab in advanced cancers. Clones were sequenced by immunoSEQ multiplex PCR, and TCRdb holds only the in-frame ones, with some missing. Of over 55,000 clones listed, roughly 89% are singletons. The sequencing used CD4+ or CD8+ T cells sorted from blood, collected in a trial of the OX40 agonist ivuxolimab. These receptors originate from an adult with an advanced solid tumor such as melanoma, head and neck, liver or kidney cancer.

V is TRBV29-1 and J is TRBJ2-1, with 9 bases aligning to TRBD1. The germline V gene encodes CDR1 SQVTM and CDR2 ANQGSEA. V dropped 8 bases and J dropped 9; count of bases not matched to a gene: 17. This CDR3 has 15 residues. The chain's CDR3 is CSTTPGTGIRGEQFF. In nucleotides, the CDR3 is TGCAGCACTACCCCCGGGACAGGGATTAGGGGTGAGCAGTTCTTC.

V and J are TRBV5-4 and TRBJ1-4; D is unresolved. This CDR3 spans 16 amino acids. Germline V gene lookup returns CDR1 SGHNT and CDR2 YYREEE (reference sequence). The ends were cut back, 4 bases at V and 3 bases at J, with 16 bases in the middle. CDR3 DNA sequence: TGTGCCAGCAGCGTTGATCCGAGCTCGGCTAATGAAAAACTGTTTTTT. Translating gives CASSVDPSSANEKLFF.

The chain joins TRBV7-3 to TRBJ2-3; 7 bases align to TRBD2. V lost 5 bases to trimming and J lost 2 bases; unmatched junction nucleotides: 4. The CDR3 consists of 14 residues. CDR1 is SGHTA and CDR2 is FQGTGA in the germline V gene. The CDR3 nucleotides are TGTGCCAGCAGCCCGGGACTACACACAGATACGCAGTATTTT. Its protein is CASSPGLHTDTQYF.

The chain has TRBV15 and TRBJ1-2; D is ambiguous. The V end was cut by 0 bases, the J end by 4 bases, with 9 bases between. The CDR3 is 14 amino acids. The germline V gene has CDR1 LNHNV and CDR2 YYDKDF (reference sequence). The CDR3 loop is CATSRDLTIYGYTF. In nucleotides, the CDR3 is TGTGCCACCAGCAGAGATCTGACAATCTATGGCTACACCTTC.

This clone was seen once. The chain employs TRBV7-9 and TRBJ1-2, with 10 bases that match TRBD1. V gave up 5 bases and J gave up 4 bases; unmatched junction bases: 16. The CDR3 spans 18 residues. CDR1 SEHNR and CDR2 FQNEAQ come from the germline V gene (reference sequence). CDR3 in amino acids: CASSPYGRVGDRGYGYTF. The CDR3 DNA reads as TGTGCCAGCAGCCCGTATGGGAGAGTCGGGGACAGGGGCTATGGCTACACCTTC.

This chain connects TRBV30 to TRBJ2-5; the D is unclear. With 4 bases removed from V and 4 bases from J, the gap between germline ends came to 10 bases. The CDR3 length is 12 residues. Germline loops: CDR1 GTSNPN, CDR2 SVGIG (reference sequence). CDR3 DNA: TGTGCCTGGAAGGTGTTAGGAGAGACCCAGTACTTC. This translates into CAWKVLGETQYF. Based on the CDR3 plus reference TRBV30 and TRBJ2-5, the full variable domain is SQTIHQWPATLVQPVGSPLSLECTVEGTSNPNLYWYRQAAGRGLQLLFYSVGIGQISSEVPQNLSASRPQDRQFILSSKKLLLSDSGFYLCAWKVLGETQYFGPGTRLLVL.

As to this clone: An end of the junction differs from the germline gene, which may be a read error. V is TRBV7-9 and J is TRBJ2-1, with TRBD1 as a possible D gene (5 bases). The CDR3 runs to 11 residues. Germline assignment: CDR1 SEHNR and CDR2 FQNEAQ (reference sequence). The CDR3 coding sequence is TGTGCCAGCAGTTTAGGGGCTGAGCAGTTCTTC. Translated, it gives CASSLGAEQFF.

The J gene is TRBJ2-5, the V gene TRBV2, with 14 nucleotides matching TRBD2. V was pared by 3 bases and J by 1 base, with 4 bases of the junction left unmatched. The V gene's germline CDR1 is SNHLY and CDR2 FYNNEI. This CDR3 spans 17 amino acids. CDR3 loop: CASSEGLAGATQETQYF. CDR3 nucleotides: TGTGCCAGCAGTGAGGGACTAGCGGGGGCCACCCAAGAGACCCAGTACTTC.

The genes are TRBV10-3 and TRBJ1-5; D unclear. The CDR3 runs 12 residues. Looked up from germline, CDR1 is ENHRY and CDR2 is SYGVKD. V dropped 8 bases and J dropped 0 bases, with 5 bases sitting between them. The CDR3 bases are TGTGCCATCGGAGCTAGCAATCAGCCCCAGCATTTT. This codes for CAIGASNQPQHF.